The 18 T cell receptor beta chains below were found in one sample sequenced in a study of blood T cell repertoires in COVID-19. Using immunoSEQ multiplex PCR, the repertoire was profiled, and TCRdb retains in-frame clones only, with some absent. The data contain over 200,000 clones, 80% to 90% of them singletons. Sequencing used PBMCs or T cells enriched from blood (not recorded which). Source of these receptors: a woman aged 30 to 39 who had been exposed to COVID-19.

The rearrangement joins TRBV4-2 to TRBJ2-1; 7 bases map to TRBD1. CDR1 LGHNA and CDR2 YNFKEQ come from the germline V gene. Trimming took 5 bases from V and 8 from J; bases not matched to a gene: 15. The CDR3 is made up of 16 amino acids. CDR3 sequence (DNA): TGTGCCAGCAGCATACCCGGGACAGAAGTTTGGGATGAGCAGTTCTTC. It codes for CASSIPGTEVWDEQFF.

The rearrangement uses TRBV5-6 and TRBJ2-7; D unresolved. CDR1 is SGHDT and CDR2 is YYEEEE in the germline V gene. The V end lost 0 bases, the J end lost 4 bases, and 5 bases lay between the germline ends. This CDR3 is built from 12 residues. The CDR3 reads CASSLGQYEQYF. The CDR3 DNA is TGTGCCAGCAGCTTGGGGCAATACGAGCAGTACTTC. The full variable domain, rest sourced from reference TRBV5-6 and TRBJ2-7, is DAGVTQSPTHLIKTRGQQVTLRCSPKSGHDTVSWYQQALGQGPQFIFQYYEEEERQRGNFPDRFSGHQFPNYSSELNVNALLLGDSALYLCASSLGQYEQYFGPGTRLTVT.

The chain is built from TRBV30 and TRBJ2-5, with 8 bases matching TRBD1. This CDR3 is 14 amino acids long. Trimming took 2 bases from V and 7 from J; bases not matched to a gene: 9. Germline V CDR1 and CDR2: GTSNPN, SVGIG (reference sequence). CDR3 nucleotide sequence: TGTGCCTGGAGTAGGACAGGGTCGACCGGGACCCAGTACTTC. Protein sequence: CAWSRTGSTGTQYF.

The V call is TRBV11-2, the J call TRBJ2-2, with D hard to call. Trimming left V 1 base short and J 5 bases short, with 11 bases between. This CDR3 contains 15 residues. From germline, CDR1 is SGHAT and CDR2 FQNNGV. DNA of the CDR3: TGTGCCAGCAGCTTAGTTGGCCTTTCAACCGGGGAGCTGTTTTTT. Amino acid sequence: CASSLVGLSTGELFF.

The chain is built from TRBV6-5 and TRBJ2-7; possible D gene TRBD2, 6 bases. This CDR3 has 13 amino acids. The germline CDR1 and CDR2 sequences are MNHEY and SVGAGI. The germline V and J ends were trimmed by 10 bases and 4 bases, with 17 bases remaining between them. The CDR3 nucleotides read TGTGCCACAAAACCGGGACTCCTTTACGAGCAGTACTTC. This sequence encodes CATKPGLLYEQYF.

V usage is TRBV28 and J usage is TRBJ2-1; no firm D call. V shed 6 bases and J shed 4 bases, with 16 bases lying between them. The CDR3 is 15 residues long. Germline V gene lookup returns CDR1 MDHEN and CDR2 SYDVKM. Here the CDR3 DNA reads TGTGCCAGCAGCTCATACTCCCTTGGTTACAATGAGCAGTTCTTC. Amino acid sequence: CASSSYSLGYNEQFF.

This clone was counted only a few times. The chain is built from TRBV28 and TRBJ1-1; no clear D gene. The CDR3 spans 12 residues. Per the germline V gene, CDR1 is MDHEN and CDR2 is SYDVKM. V shed 7 bases and J shed 7 bases, with 13 bases lying between them. The CDR3 nucleotides read TGTGCCAGCATTGTGGGCGTCAGTGAAGCTTTCTTT. Amino acid sequence: CASIVGVSEAFF.

The rearrangement joins TRBV5-1 to TRBJ2-1; weak D call: TRBD2 (5 bases). The CDR3 totals 15 residues. Germline V gives CDR1 SGHRS, CDR2 YFSETQ. Trimming shortened V by 6 bases and J by 8 bases, and 21 bases separated the two germline ends. The CDR3 reads CASNRQTTGGDEQFF. The CDR3 DNA reads as TGCGCCAGCAACCGGCAGACTACCGGTGGGGATGAGCAGTTCTTC.

The V and J genes are TRBV6-5 and TRBJ2-1; 12 nucleotides line up with TRBD2. Germline V gene sequence: CDR1 MNHEY, CDR2 SVGAGI. The J segment lost 9 bases and the V segment lost 6 bases, leaving 9 bases of the junction unmatched. This CDR3 spans 15 amino acids. The DNA for the CDR3 is TGTGCCAGCAGCCGGCCGACTAGCGGGAGAGGTGAGCAGTTCTTC. Translating gives CASSRPTSGRGEQFF.

The count of this clone is one. The chain is built from TRBV19 and TRBJ1-1; perhaps TRBD1 as D (6 bases). The V gene lost 7 bases and the J gene lost 5 bases, with 23 bases spanning the gap. Germline V lookup: CDR1 LNHDA, CDR2 SQIVND (reference sequence). The CDR3 runs to 16 residues. CDR3 DNA: TGTGCCAGTATCCCCCCTTTGTTGGGGGCGTCGACTGAAGCTTTCTTT. Amino acids: CASIPPLLGASTEAFF. The full variable domain, its missing parts supplied by reference TRBV19 and TRBJ1-1, is DGGITQSPKYLFRKEGQNVTLSCEQNLNHDAMYWYRQDPGQGLRLIYYSQIVNDFQKGDIAEGYSVSREKKESFPLTVTSAQKNPTAFYLCASIPPLLGASTEAFFGQGTRLTVV.

Regarding this clone: The sample contains more than one DNA sequence encoding this CDR3. The chain joins TRBV6-5 to TRBJ1-2; weak D call: TRBD1 (5 bases). The CDR3 extends over 13 amino acids. Germline lookup yields CDR1 MNHEY and CDR2 SVGAGI. With 6 bases removed from V and 2 bases from J, the gap between germline ends came to 10 bases. In DNA form, the CDR3 reads TGTGCCAGCAGGCGGGACCGCAACTATGGCTACACCTTC. It codes for CASRRDRNYGYTF.

This chain links TRBV7-9 with TRBJ2-2; D ambiguous. The CDR3 is made up of 15 amino acids. The germline V gene has CDR1 SEHNR and CDR2 FQNEAQ (reference sequence). The V gene lost 3 bases and the J gene lost 7 bases, with 15 bases spanning the gap. CDR3 sequence reads: CASSFGGSGGGELFF. The CDR3 bases are TGTGCCAGCAGCTTCGGTGGATCCGGCGGCGGGGAGCTGTTTTTT.

This clone was observed once. The chain joins TRBV11-3 to TRBJ2-1; 10 bases match TRBD2. The CDR3 runs to 15 residues. Germline CDR1 and CDR2: SGHNT and YENEEA. V lost 6 bases, J lost 2 bases, and 4 bases stayed unmatched. The CDR3 region has the DNA TGTGCCAGCAGGGAGCGGGAGGGCCCCTACAATGAGCAGTTCTTC. Translated, it gives CASREREGPYNEQFF.

The gene calls are TRBV6-5 and TRBJ1-1; D is unresolved. The germline CDR1 and CDR2 sequences are MNHEY and SVGAGI. The CDR3 consists of 14 residues. Trimming removed 8 bases at V and 4 bases at J, with 17 bases between. CDR3 nucleotides: TGTGCCAGCCACTACCTCTTCGGGGTCACTGAAGCTTTCTTT. This translates into CASHYLFGVTEAFF.

This chain connects TRBV29-1 to TRBJ2-2, with a possible D match to TRBD1 (6 bases). The CDR3 extends over 14 amino acids. The germline V and J ends were trimmed by 6 bases and 2 bases, with 13 bases remaining between them. Looked up from germline, CDR1 is SQVTM and CDR2 is ANQGSEA. CDR3 region: CSVRRTVNTGELFF. CDR3 sequence (DNA): TGCAGCGTCAGAAGGACAGTTAACACCGGGGAGCTGTTTTTT.

The J gene is TRBJ2-2, the V gene TRBV20-1, with 11 bases aligning to TRBD2. J gave up 5 bases and V 3 bases, and 11 bases lay outside the gene matches. The CDR3 is 17 amino acids. Per the germline V gene, CDR1 is DFQATT and CDR2 is SNEGSKA (reference sequence). CDR3 in amino acids: CSASRLAGGGGTGELFF. CDR3 in DNA: TGCAGTGCTAGTCGGCTAGCGGGAGGCGGAGGGACCGGGGAGCTGTTTTTT.

The chain uses TRBV27 and TRBJ2-2; 9 nucleotides align to TRBD2. The germline CDR1 and CDR2 sequences are MNHEY and SMNVEV (reference sequence). J was trimmed by 0 bases and V by 5 bases; bases with no gene match: 4. The CDR3 loop spans 16 amino acids. CDR3: CASSRGLAPNTGELFF. In nucleotides, the CDR3 is TGTGCCAGCAGTAGGGGACTAGCCCCGAACACCGGGGAGCTGTTTTTT.

The chain is built from TRBV15 and TRBJ1-2, with a weak D call TRBD1 (5 bases). V dropped 0 bases and J dropped 5 bases, with 13 bases sitting between them. The germline CDR1 and CDR2 sequences are LNHNV and YYDKDF (reference sequence). The CDR3 contains 15 residues. The CDR3 DNA is TGTGCCACCAGCAGAGATCGTCGGACATCGTATGGCTACACCTTC. This sequence encodes CATSRDRRTSYGYTF.